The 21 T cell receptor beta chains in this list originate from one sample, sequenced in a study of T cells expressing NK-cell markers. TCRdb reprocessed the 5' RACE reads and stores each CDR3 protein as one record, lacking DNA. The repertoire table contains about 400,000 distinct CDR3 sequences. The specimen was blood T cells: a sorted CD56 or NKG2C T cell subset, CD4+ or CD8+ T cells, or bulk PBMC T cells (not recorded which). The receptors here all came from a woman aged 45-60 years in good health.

The CDR3 spells CSAGGTNLQGAGGPDTQYF. The V and J genes are TRBV20-1 and TRBJ2-3; the TCRdb D gene call, TRBD2, has no DNA to confirm it. This CDR3 spans 19 amino acids. Germline V gene lookup returns CDR1 DFQATT and CDR2 SNEGSKA (reference sequence).

The CDR3 here is CSAIHRTGGQETQYF. The genes are TRBV20-1 and TRBJ2-5; with no DNA, the TCRdb D assignment of TRBD1 cannot be verified. Per the germline V gene, CDR1 is DFQATT and CDR2 is SNEGSKA (reference sequence). This CDR3 is built from 15 residues.

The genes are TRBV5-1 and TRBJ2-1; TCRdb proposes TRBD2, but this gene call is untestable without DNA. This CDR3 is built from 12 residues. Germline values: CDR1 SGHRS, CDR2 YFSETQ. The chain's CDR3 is CASSLDLVEQFF.

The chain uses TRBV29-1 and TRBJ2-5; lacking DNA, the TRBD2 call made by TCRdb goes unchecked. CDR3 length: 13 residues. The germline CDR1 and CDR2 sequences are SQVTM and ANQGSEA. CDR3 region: CSAGSSTQETQYF.

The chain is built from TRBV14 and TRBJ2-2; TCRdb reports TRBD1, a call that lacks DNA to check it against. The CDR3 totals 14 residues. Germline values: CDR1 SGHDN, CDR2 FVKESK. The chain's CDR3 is CASRRGQGAGELFF.

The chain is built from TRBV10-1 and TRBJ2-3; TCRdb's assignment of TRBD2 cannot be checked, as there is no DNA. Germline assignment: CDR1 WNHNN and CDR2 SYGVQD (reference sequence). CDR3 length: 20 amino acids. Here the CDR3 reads CASSEPSDTSGTASTDTQYF.

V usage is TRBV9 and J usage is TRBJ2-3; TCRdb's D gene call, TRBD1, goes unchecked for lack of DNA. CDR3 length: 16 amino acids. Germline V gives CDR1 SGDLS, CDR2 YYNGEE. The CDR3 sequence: CASSATNGRPTDTQYF. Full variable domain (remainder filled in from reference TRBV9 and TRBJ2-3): DSGVTQTPKHLITATGQRVTLRCSPRSGDLSVYWYQQSLDQGLQFLIQYYNGEERAKGNILERFSAQQFPDLHSELNLSSLELGDSALYFCASSATNGRPTDTQYFGPGTRLTVL.

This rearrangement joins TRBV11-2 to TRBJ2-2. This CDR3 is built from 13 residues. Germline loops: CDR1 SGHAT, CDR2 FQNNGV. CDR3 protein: CASSARDTGELFF.

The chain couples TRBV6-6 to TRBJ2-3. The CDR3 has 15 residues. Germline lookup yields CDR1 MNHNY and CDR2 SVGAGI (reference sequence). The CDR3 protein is CASSYSQDRTDTQYF.

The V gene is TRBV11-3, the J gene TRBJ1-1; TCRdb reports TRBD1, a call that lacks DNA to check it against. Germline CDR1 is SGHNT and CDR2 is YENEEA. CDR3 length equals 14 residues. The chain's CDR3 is CASSVSGGTTEAFF. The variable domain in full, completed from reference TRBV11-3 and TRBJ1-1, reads EAGVVQSPRYKIIEKKQPVAFWCNPISGHNTLYWYLQNLGQGPELLIRYENEEAVDDSQLPKDRFSAERLKGVDSTLKIQPAELGDSAVYLCASSVSGGTTEAFFGQGTRLTVV.

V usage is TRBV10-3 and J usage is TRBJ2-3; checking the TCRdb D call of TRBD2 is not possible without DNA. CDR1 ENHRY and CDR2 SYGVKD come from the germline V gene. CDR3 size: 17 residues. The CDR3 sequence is CAAKPSDGGTVTDTQYF.

Here the CDR3 reads CASTRGGFDNEQFF. The chain employs TRBV12-3 or TRBV12-4 and TRBJ2-1; the TCRdb D gene call, TRBD1, has no DNA to confirm it. The CDR3 totals 14 residues.

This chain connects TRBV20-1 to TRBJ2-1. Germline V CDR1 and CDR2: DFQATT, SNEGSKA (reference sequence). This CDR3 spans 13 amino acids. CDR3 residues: CSATDFPYNEQFF.

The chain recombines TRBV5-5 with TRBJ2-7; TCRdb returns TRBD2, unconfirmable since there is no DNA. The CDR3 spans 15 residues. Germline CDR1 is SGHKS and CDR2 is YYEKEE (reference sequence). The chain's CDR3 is CASSFLAGTIYEQYF.

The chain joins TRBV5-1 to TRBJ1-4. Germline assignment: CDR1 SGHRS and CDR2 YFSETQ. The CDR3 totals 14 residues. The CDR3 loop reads CASSEGTTNEKLFF.

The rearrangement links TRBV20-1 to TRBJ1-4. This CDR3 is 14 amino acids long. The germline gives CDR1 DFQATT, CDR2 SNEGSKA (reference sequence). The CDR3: CSARERGHNEKLFF.

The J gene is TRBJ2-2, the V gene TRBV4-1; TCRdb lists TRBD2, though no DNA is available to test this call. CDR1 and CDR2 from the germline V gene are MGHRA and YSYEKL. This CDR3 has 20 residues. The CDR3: CASSQETILAGGPSTGELFF.

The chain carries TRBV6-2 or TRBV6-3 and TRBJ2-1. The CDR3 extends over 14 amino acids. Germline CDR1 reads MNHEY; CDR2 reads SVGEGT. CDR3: CASSPTGLYNEQFF.

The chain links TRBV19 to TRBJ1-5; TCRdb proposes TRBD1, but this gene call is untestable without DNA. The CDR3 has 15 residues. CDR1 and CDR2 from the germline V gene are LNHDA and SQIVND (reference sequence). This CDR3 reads CASNLGQAINQPQHF.

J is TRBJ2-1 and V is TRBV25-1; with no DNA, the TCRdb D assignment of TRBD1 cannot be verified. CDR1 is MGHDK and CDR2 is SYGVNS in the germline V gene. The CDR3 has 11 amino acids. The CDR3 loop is CASQTGNEQFF.

This CDR3 reads CASSVTGGGTGELFF. The gene calls are TRBV9 and TRBJ2-2; TCRdb lists TRBD2, though no DNA is available to test this call. The CDR3 spans 15 residues. Germline CDR1 is SGDLS and CDR2 is YYNGEE.